This is a list of T cell receptor beta chains from one sample in a study of graft-versus-host responses after intestinal transplantation. Libraries were prepared by immunoSEQ multiplex PCR; TCRdb keeps only in-frame clonotypes and omits some of them. The sample shows 20,000 to 25,000 clones, roughly four fifths of them seen only once. No antigen is known for these receptors. This material consisted of unstimulated CD8+ T cells sorted from spleen or lymph node cells, taken before transplant. Source of these receptors: a human donor who was the organ donor for an intestinal transplant. Each CDR3 is given with its conserved first and last residue. D genes are given only for firm matches. Clone size appears in some rows only: once, few, many, or a class for an expanded clone.

V gene	D gene	clone size	J gene	CDR3 protein	CDR3 DNA
TRBV15	NA	NA	TRBJ2-1	CATSDGRGQRESPGEFF	TGTGCCACCAGCGACGGGAGGGGGCAGCGGGAGTCCCCAGGGGAGTTCTTC
TRBV27	NA	NA	TRBJ2-7	CASSLHPGAGEQYF	TGTGCCAGCAGTTTACATCCGGGGGCCGGGGAGCAGTACTTC
TRBV7-8	NA	few	TRBJ2-3	CASSLARTADTQYF	TGTGCCAGCAGCTTAGCGAGGACCGCAGATACGCAGTATTTT
TRBV30	TRBD2	NA	TRBJ2-3	CAWSEASGKSTDTQYF	TGTGCCTGGAGTGAGGCTAGCGGGAAAAGCACAGATACGCAGTATTTT
TRBV27	NA	NA	TRBJ2-7	CASSYRATYEQYF	TGTGCCAGCAGTTACAGGGCCACCTACGAGCAGTACTTC
TRBV13	NA	NA	TRBJ2-2	CASSPGRSGELFF	TGTGCCAGCAGCCCAGGGAGGTCCGGGGAGCTGTTTTTT
TRBV14	TRBD2	few	TRBJ2-7	CASSPSGRFYEQYF	TGTGCCAGCAGCCCTAGCGGGAGGTTTTACGAGCAGTACTTC
TRBV25-1	TRBD1	NA	TRBJ1-2	CASSASTGGNGYTF	TGTGCCAGCAGTGCCTCGACAGGGGGGAATGGCTACACCTTC
TRBV2	NA	NA	TRBJ2-3	CASSEGRWGGSPTTDTQYF	TGTGCCAGCAGTGAAGGGAGGTGGGGAGGAAGTCCCACGACAGATACGCAGTATTTT
TRBV6-6	TRBD2	NA	TRBJ2-1	CASRTLAGGRYNEQFF	TGTGCCAGCAGGACCTTAGCGGGGGGGCGCTACAATGAGCAGTTCTTC
TRBV18	TRBD1	NA	TRBJ1-2	CASSPQGDGYTF	TGTGCCAGCTCACCCCAGGGGGATGGCTACACCTTC
TRBV29-1	TRBD2	NA	TRBJ2-3	CSVVGLAGTDTQYF	TGCAGCGTTGTAGGACTAGCGGGCACAGATACGCAGTATTTT
TRBV19	NA	NA	TRBJ2-7	CASSRPGRGVHEQYF	TGTGCCAGTAGTAGGCCGGGCAGGGGAGTCCACGAGCAGTACTTC
TRBV13	TRBD2	NA	TRBJ2-7	CASSSAGETYEQYF	TGTGCCAGCAGCTCAGCGGGAGAGACCTACGAGCAGTACTTC
TRBV6-5	TRBD2	NA	TRBJ2-7	CASSKPGLAVEQYF	TGTGCCAGCAGTAAGCCGGGACTAGCAGTCGAGCAGTACTTC
TRBV2	TRBD1	NA	TRBJ2-5	CASSGWTGGAETQYF	TGTGCCAGCAGTGGCTGGACAGGGGGCGCGGAGACCCAGTACTTC
TRBV9	NA	NA	TRBJ1-6	CASSVAGSYNSPLHF	TGTGCCAGCAGCGTAGCAGGGTCTTATAATTCACCCCTCCACTTT
TRBV6-5	NA	NA	TRBJ1-4	CASSREWEDEKLFF	TGTGCCAGCAGTAGAGAATGGGAAGATGAAAAACTGTTTTTT
TRBV18	NA	NA	TRBJ1-3	CASSPRRTDPSGNTIYF	TGTGCCAGCTCACCACGGAGGACAGATCCCTCTGGAAACACCATATATTTT
TRBV4-2	NA	NA	TRBJ2-7	CASSQFLTYEQYF	TGTGCCAGCAGCCAATTCCTAACCTACGAGCAGTACTTC
TRBV10-3	TRBD2	NA	TRBJ2-1	CAISVSSGRATEQFF	TGTGCCATCAGTGTCTCTAGCGGGAGGGCCACTGAGCAGTTCTTC
TRBV11-3	NA	NA	TRBJ2-5	CASTSRLDSKTQYF	TGTGCCAGCACCTCACGGCTAGATTCGAAGACCCAGTACTTC
TRBV27	NA	few	TRBJ2-3	CASSYGGSDTQYF	TGTGCCAGCAGTTACGGGGGTTCAGATACGCAGTATTTT
TRBV4-3	NA	once	TRBJ2-5	CASSQDLGEETQYF	TGCGCCAGCAGCCAAGATCTCGGCGAGGAGACCCAGTACTTC
TRBV4-1	NA	NA	TRBJ1-3	CASSQGPGSGNTIYF	TGCGCCAGCAGCCAAGGGCCCGGCTCTGGAAACACCATATATTTT
TRBV7-6	TRBD1	NA	TRBJ2-1	CASSWTGGSYNEQFF	TGTGCCAGCAGCTGGACAGGGGGCTCCTACAATGAGCAGTTCTTC
TRBV5-4	TRBD2	NA	TRBJ2-1	CASSLWTSGYNEQFF	TGTGCCAGCAGCTTATGGACTAGCGGCTACAATGAGCAGTTCTTC
TRBV29-1	TRBD2	NA	TRBJ2-1	CSVEGGFYNEQFF	TGCAGCGTTGAGGGGGGGTTTTACAATGAGCAGTTCTTC
TRBV6-6	NA	NA	TRBJ2-7	CASSYNVPSSYEQYF	TGTGCCAGCAGTTACAATGTCCCTAGCTCCTACGAGCAGTACTTC
TRBV23-1	NA	NA	TRBJ1-2	CASSQPPSGVRGYTF	TGCGCCAGCAGTCAGCCCCCTTCAGGGGTACGTGGCTACACCTTC
TRBV19	NA	once	TRBJ1-6	CASSPGTSLNSPLHF	TGTGCCAGTAGTCCAGGGACTTCCTTGAATTCACCCCTCCACTTT
TRBV6-1	TRBD1	few	TRBJ2-2	CASSELGTATGELFF	TGTGCCAGCAGTGAATTGGGGACAGCAACCGGGGAGCTGTTTTTT
TRBV7-6	NA	NA	TRBJ1-1	CASSPQQPFEAFF	TGTGCCAGCAGCCCACAACAGCCATTTGAAGCTTTCTTT
TRBV6-5	TRBD1	few	TRBJ2-7	CASSPGTGYEQYF	TGTGCCAGCAGTCCCGGGACAGGATACGAGCAGTACTTC
TRBV5-6	NA	NA	TRBJ2-5	CASSLEVKETQYF	TGTGCCAGCAGCTTGGAGGTGAAGGAGACCCAGTACTTC
TRBV2	NA	NA	TRBJ2-3	CASNRDTDYTDTQYF	TGTGCCAGCAATCGGGACACCGATTACACAGATACGCAGTATTTT
TRBV9	TRBD1	NA	TRBJ1-3	CASSGDRGLTGNTIYF	TGTGCCAGCAGCGGAGACAGGGGGCTGACAGGAAACACCATATATTTT
TRBV27	NA	NA	TRBJ1-1	CASSLAGGRKAFF	TGTGCCAGCAGTTTAGCGGGGGGCAGGAAAGCTTTCTTT
TRBV7-5	NA	NA	TRBJ2-7	CVRRPPTGDYEQYF	TGTGTCAGAAGACCTCCGACAGGGGACTACGAGCAGTACTTC
TRBV27	NA	NA	TRBJ2-1	CASSLTGIYNEQFF	TGTGCCAGCAGTTTAACAGGGATCTACAATGAGCAGTTCTTC
TRBV9	TRBD2	NA	TRBJ2-7	CASSPWTSGHEQYF	TGTGCCAGCAGCCCATGGACTAGCGGCCACGAGCAGTACTTC
TRBV27	NA	NA	TRBJ1-2	CASSPDSSNYGYTF	TGTGCCAGCAGTCCTGACAGTTCTAACTATGGCTACACCTTC
TRBV25-1	NA	NA	TRBJ2-4	CASSGSTVAKNIQYF	TGTGCCAGCAGTGGATCGACAGTAGCCAAAAACATTCAGTACTTC
TRBV7-9	TRBD2	NA	TRBJ2-4	CASSFGLAGAPESRNIQYF	TGTGCCAGCAGCTTTGGACTAGCGGGGGCCCCGGAGTCGCGGAACATTCAGTACTTC
TRBV6-4	NA	NA	TRBJ1-2	CASSDPNLRDTQADYGYTF	TGTGCCAGCAGTGACCCAAATTTGAGGGACACCCAAGCGGACTATGGCTACACCTTC
TRBV5-4	NA	NA	TRBJ1-2	CASKGPSDGYTF	TGTGCCAGCAAAGGACCGTCAGATGGCTACACCTTC
TRBV2	NA	few	TRBJ2-4	CASSERGSAGALNIQYF	TGTGCCAGCAGTGAGAGGGGGTCGGCGGGGGCCCTAAACATTCAGTACTTC
TRBV5-6	TRBD1	NA	TRBJ1-2	CASSFSRDRDRDGYAF	TGTGCCAGCAGCTTTAGCCGGGACAGAGATAGGGATGGCTACGCCTTC
TRBV10-2	NA	NA	TRBJ2-7	CASSGGLKTYEQYF	TGCGCCAGCAGCGGAGGACTTAAAACTTACGAGCAGTACTTC
TRBV10-3	TRBD2	once	TRBJ2-7	CAISEYSSGGAYEQYF	TGTGCCATCAGTGAGTATTCTAGCGGGGGGGCCTACGAGCAGTACTTC
TRBV10-3	NA	NA	TRBJ1-1	CAISPREPSGQLNTEAFF	TGTGCCATCAGCCCAAGAGAGCCCAGTGGACAGCTGAACACTGAAGCTTTCTTT
TRBV6-5	NA	NA	TRBJ2-1	CASRVSYNEQFF	TGTGCCAGCAGAGTATCCTACAATGAGCAGTTCTTC
TRBV12-5	TRBD1	NA	TRBJ2-2	CASGLVGGNTGELFF	TGTGCTAGTGGTTTGGTAGGGGGCAACACCGGGGAGCTGTTTTTT
TRBV5-1	NA	few	TRBJ2-2	CASSLVSLGSPGELFF	TGCGCCAGCAGCTTGGTCTCCCTGGGGAGTCCCGGGGAGCTGTTTTTT
TRBV9	NA	NA	TRBJ1-1	CASSVEWRGNTEAFF	TGTGCCAGCAGCGTAGAATGGAGGGGGAACACTGAAGCTTTCTTT
TRBV6-4	NA	once	TRBJ2-2	CATIDVCLQDTGELFF	TGTGCCACTATTGACGTCTGCCTCCAGGACACCGGGGAGCTGTTTTTT
TRBV4-1	NA	NA	TRBJ2-1	CASSQSTAGDEQFF	TGCGCCAGCAGCCAATCTACGGCGGGCGATGAGCAGTTCTTC
TRBV2	NA	NA	TRBJ2-1	CASGQSTGNEQFF	TGTGCCAGCGGTCAAAGCACAGGGAATGAGCAGTTCTTC
TRBV25-1	TRBD1	NA	TRBJ2-1	CASSEGQGDNEQFF	TGTGCCAGCAGTGAGGGACAGGGCGACAATGAGCAGTTCTTC